A selection of T cell receptor beta chains follows, all from one sample in a study of T cell repertoires in cytomegalovirus infection. Their recognized antigens are unknown. TCRdb re-called the reads through MiXCR, storing one row per CDR3 protein. The top ten clones hold about an eighth of a sample with roughly 860,000 distinct CDR3 sequences, 32% of them seen once. The sample in question was cultured CD8+ T cells from PBMCs, obtained from culture after CMV antigen stimulation. These receptors came from a human donor in good health (CMV status not recorded). Some clones in this sample may be carry-over from other donors' samples. CDR3s include the opening cysteine and the closing phenylalanine or tryptophan. D genes are given only for firm matches. A row's size may be missing; if present it is once, few, many or a size class.

>NA|few|TRBJ2-3|TRBV4-1
TGCGCCAGCAGCCAAGTAACCATGAGATCCACAGATACGCAGTATTTT
CASSQVTMRSTDTQYF
>TRBD1|NA|TRBJ1-1|TRBV19
TGTGCCAGTAGTATAGACCCGGGACAGTACACTGAAGCTTTCTTT
CASSIDPGQYTEAFF
>NA|NA|TRBJ1-1|TRBV6-1
TGTGCCACAGGGAGAGGGAGCACTGAAGCTTTCTTT
CATGRGSTEAFF
>TRBD1|many|TRBJ1-1|TRBV7-9
TGTGCCAGCAGCGCGCCAGGGGGCTTGAACACTGAAGCTTTCTTT
CASSAPGGLNTEAFF
>NA|few|TRBJ2-5|TRBV5-6
TGTGCCAGCAAAATTCAAGGGGAGTGGGCGCTTCAAGAGACCCAGTACTTC
CASKIQGEWALQETQYF
>NA|few|TRBJ2-2|TRBV12-3/TRBV12-4
TGTGCCATCCGCCCAGGGGATGTGTCAACCGGGGAGCTGTTTTTT
CAIRPGDVSTGELFF
>NA|once|TRBJ2-1|TRBV29-1
TGCAGCGTTGAACTGGACAGTATGTATGAGCAGTTCTTC
CSVELDSMYEQFF
>NA|few|TRBJ2-5|TRBV12-3/TRBV12-4
TGTGCCAGCAGTCGCAGGGGTTGGGAGACCCAGTACTTC
CASSRRGWETQYF
>NA|many|TRBJ1-5|TRBV7-9
TGTGCCAGCAGCTTAGGACAGGCAAATCAGCCCCAGCATTTT
CASSLGQANQPQHF
>NA|NA|TRBJ2-1|TRBV18
TGTGCCAGCTCACTCCGGGACTGGACCTACAATGAGCAGTTCTTC
CASSLRDWTYNEQFF
>NA|NA|TRBJ2-1|TRBV24-1
TGTGCCACCAGTGACGCCACAGGGTACAATGAGCAGTTCTTC
CATSDATGYNEQFF